This T cell receptor beta chain was found in a study of blood T cell repertoires in COVID-19. Study as a whole: Samples taken during acute and convalescent COVID-19 were collected in the United States, Italy and Spain.

Trimming removed 7 bases at V and 13 bases at J, with 19 bases between. The CDR3 spans 13 residues. Germline CDR1 reads SEHNR; CDR2 reads FQNEAQ (reference sequence). Original processing methods: For nucleated cells, counts were estimated from reference gene primer amplification. This table comes from immunoSEQ multiplex PCR, and its TCRdb copy is limited to in-frame clones, with some not included. V, J and clone size reflect that table, while D and trimming were determined from the DNA. The table lists about 180,000 clones, 75% to 90% of them singletons, with about 7% in the top ten. The chain employs TRBV7-9 and TRBJ1-4, with a possible D match to TRBD1 (5 bases). This clonotype was obtained from a woman aged 40 to 55 with COVID-19, enrolled during active disease. Sequencing used peripheral blood. CDR3 coding DNA: TGTGCCAGCACGACAGCGCTTCAAGGAGGACTGTTTTTT. Translating it yields CASTTALQGGLFF.